One and the same sample provided the 5 T cell receptor beta chains below, sequenced in a study of T-cell memory formation after mild COVID-19. Each CDR3 protein gets one entry after TCRdb re-called the 5' RACE reads with MiXCR. The table shows around 500,000 distinct CDR3 sequences, with about 20% occurring only once. The sequencing sample was made of PBMCs or a T cell subset sorted from them (not recorded which). Source of these receptors: an adult woman who had mild COVID-19 (a few samples of this study predate the infection). Cell type and time point are not known.

This chain uses TRBV11-2 with TRBJ1-1; D ambiguous. CDR3 length: 14 residues. V was trimmed by 1 base and J by 4 bases, leaving 10 bases between them. Germline V gene lookup returns CDR1 SGHAT and CDR2 FQNNGV. CDR3 sequence: CASSLVSLGTEAFF. The CDR3 DNA reads TGTGCCAGCAGCTTAGTTAGTTTGGGCACTGAAGCTTTCTTT. Using reference TRBV11-2 and TRBJ1-1 for the parts outside the CDR3, the full variable domain is EAGVAQSPRYKIIEKRQSVAFWCNPISGHATLYWYQQILGQGPKLLIQFQNNGVVDDSQLPKDRFSAERLKGVDSTLKIQPAKLEDSAVYLCASSLVSLGTEAFFGQGTRLTVV.

This clonotype showed up many times. The chain combines TRBV3-1 with TRBJ2-7; either TRBD1 or TRBD2 may fit D (6 bases each). Germline CDR1 reads LGHDT; CDR2 reads YNNKEL (reference sequence). The V end lost 1 base, the J end lost 3 bases, and 22 bases lay between the germline ends. There are 18 residues in the CDR3. The CDR3 loop is CASSQGREGTTSFYEQYF. CDR3 bases: TGTGCCAGCAGCCAAGGGCGGGAAGGGACAACAAGTTTCTACGAGCAGTACTTC.

This clonotype was seen a handful of times. The gene calls are TRBV4-1 and TRBJ1-3; a possible D gene is TRBD1 (5 bases). V lost 4 bases to trimming and J lost 3 bases, with 13 bases between them. In germline, CDR1 is MGHRA, CDR2 YSYEKL. The CDR3 consists of 15 residues. CDR3 amino acids: CASSPQAGDGNTIYF. The DNA of the CDR3 is TGCGCCAGCAGCCCACAGGCCGGGGATGGAAACACCATATATTTT.

The J gene is TRBJ1-6, the V gene TRBV6-1, with D possibly being TRBD1 (6 bases). This CDR3 region has 16 residues. Deletions cut 3 bases from V and 4 bases from J, with 13 bases between. The germline V gene has CDR1 MNHNS and CDR2 SASEGT. The CDR3 loop is CASSDGRTAYNSPLHF. The CDR3 DNA sequence: TGTGCCAGCAGTGACGGACGGACAGCATATAATTCACCCCTCCACTTT.

The chain employs TRBV10-2 and TRBJ2-1; 10 bases agree with TRBD2. CDR3 length equals 16 residues. With V trimmed by 5 bases and J by 4 bases, 8 bases remained unmatched. Germline CDR1 reads WSHSY; CDR2 reads SAAADI. The CDR3 DNA reads TGCGCCAGCAGTACCCCGGGACTAGCGTTTTACAATGAGCAGTTCTTC. Translating it yields CASSTPGLAFYNEQFF.